This T cell receptor (beta chain) was sequenced during a study of blood T cell repertoires in COVID-19. The CDR3 loop spans 13 amino acids. From germline, CDR1 is LGHNT and CDR2 FRNRAP. V lost 5 bases, J lost 6 bases, and 14 bases lay in between. The sample holds one count of this clone. Repertoires were generated with immunoSEQ multiplex PCR, while TCRdb's copy carries only in-frame clones and drops some. The sample contains about 160,000 clones, more than 70% of which appear only once. The sequence was obtained from a man aged 60 to 75 who had recovered from COVID-19. Sequencing was done on a sample of PBMCs or T cells enriched from blood (not recorded which). This rearrangement joins TRBV12-5 to TRBJ2-7, with TRBD2 as a possible D gene (5 bases). The CDR3, as DNA: TGTGCTAGTGGTGACCGGAGGAGTTCCGAGCAGTACTTC. Amino acids: CASGDRRSSEQYF.